This passage covers 14 T cell receptor beta chains from one sample sequenced in a study of blood T cell repertoires in COVID-19. TCRdb's table, derived via immunoSEQ multiplex PCR, lists solely in-frame clones and lacks some. The sample has approximately 25,000 clones, around four fifths seen once. Source material: peripheral blood. The receptors were gathered from a human donor in a cohort sampled during active COVID-19.

This chain joins TRBV5-4 and TRBJ2-5; 7 bases are a match to TRBD1. The CDR3 totals 15 residues. Germline V lookup: CDR1 SGHNT, CDR2 YYREEE (reference sequence). V dropped 3 bases and J dropped 1; count of bases not matched to a gene: 6. CDR3 residues: CASSSLQGPQETQYF. The CDR3 DNA is TGTGCCAGCAGCTCTCTACAGGGGCCCCAAGAGACCCAGTACTTC. The full variable domain, its missing parts supplied by reference TRBV5-4 and TRBJ2-5, is ETGVTQSPTHLIKTRGQQVTLRCSSQSGHNTVSWYQQALGQGPQFIFQYYREEENGRGNFPPRFSGLQFPNYSSELNVNALELDDSALYLCASSSLQGPQETQYFGPGTRLLVL.

V usage is TRBV24-1 and J usage is TRBJ2-5; 12 bases match TRBD2. The CDR3 is 18 amino acids. Trimming at V came to 4 bases and at J to 4 bases, leaving 12 bases not matched to a gene. Germline V gene sequence: CDR1 KGHDR, CDR2 SFDVKD. For the CDR3, the DNA is TGTGCCACCAGTGACCGGAGGAGGACTAGCGGGAAGGCAGAGACCCAGTACTTC. It is translated as CATSDRRRTSGKAETQYF.

Here the CDR3 DNA reads TGTGCCAGCAGTTTACGAGGCTCCGAGCAGTACTTC. Translating it yields CASSLRGSEQYF. The chain combines TRBV28 with TRBJ2-7; no clear D gene. The CDR3 loop spans 12 amino acids. Trimming took off 2 bases at V and 6 bases at J, with 8 bases between the two ends. In germline, CDR1 is MDHEN, CDR2 SYDVKM.

V gene TRBV6-1 combines with J gene TRBJ2-7; the match to TRBD1 covers 7 bases. Germline V gives CDR1 MNHNS, CDR2 SASEGT. The J segment lost 1 base and the V segment lost 4 bases, leaving 16 bases of the junction unmatched. This CDR3 region has 18 residues. CDR3: CASSGAGWSGQLSYEQYF. Written as DNA, the CDR3 is TGTGCCAGCAGTGGGGCAGGGTGGTCGGGACAGCTTTCCTACGAGCAGTACTTC.

The chain recombines TRBV2 with TRBJ1-6, with a weak D call TRBD1 (6 bases). Germline loops: CDR1 SNHLY, CDR2 FYNNEI. The CDR3 loop spans 15 amino acids. Deletions cut 7 bases from V and 3 bases from J, with 13 bases between. In DNA form, the CDR3 reads TGTGCCAGCACTAGGGGGTCCCTCTATAATTCACCCCTCCACTTT. Translating gives CASTRGSLYNSPLHF.

This chain joins TRBV11-2 and TRBJ1-5; 7 bases are shared with TRBD1. In germline, CDR1 is SGHAT, CDR2 FQNNGV. The V gene end was trimmed by 1 base and the J gene end by 0 bases; junction bases not matched to a gene: 3. This CDR3 is built from 16 residues. CDR3 bases: TGTGCCAGCAGCTTAGGGACAGGATTTAGCAATCAGCCCCAGCATTTT. Residues: CASSLGTGFSNQPQHF. Combining the CDR3 with reference TRBV11-2 and TRBJ1-5 gives the whole variable domain EAGVAQSPRYKIIEKRQSVAFWCNPISGHATLYWYQQILGQGPKLLIQFQNNGVVDDSQLPKDRFSAERLKGVDSTLKIQPAKLEDSAVYLCASSLGTGFSNQPQHFGDGTRLSIL.

The chain links TRBV24-1 to TRBJ2-5; perhaps TRBD1 as D (6 bases). The V end lost 4 bases, the J end lost 5 bases, and 28 bases lay between the germline ends. CDR1 and CDR2 (germline): KGHDR, SFDVKD. There are 19 residues in the CDR3. The CDR3 DNA sequence: TGTGCCACCAGTGACCCCCGGGACAAAAAAGGGAATCCTTTGGAGACCCAGTACTTC. This gives the protein CATSDPRDKKGNPLETQYF.

The chain joins TRBV4-3 to TRBJ2-1; TRBD1 is a possible D gene (6 bases). The ends were cut back, 1 base at V and 7 bases at J, with 20 bases in the middle. The CDR3 has 17 amino acids. Germline V gives CDR1 LGHNA, CDR2 YSLEER. The CDR3: CASSQGGHLARSNEQFF. The CDR3 DNA follows: TGCGCCAGCAGCCAAGGGGGGCATCTGGCCCGGTCTAATGAGCAGTTCTTC.

This chain connects TRBV6-2 or TRBV6-3 to TRBJ2-1; a weak D match, TRBD2 (5 bases). Germline-derived CDR1 and CDR2 are MNHEY and SVGEGT. Trimming cost V 5 bases and J 2 bases, with 10 bases left between them. There are 14 residues in the CDR3. Written as DNA, the CDR3 is TGTGCCAGCAGTGACGGGGTAACCTACAATGAGCAGTTCTTC. It translates to CASSDGVTYNEQFF.

This chain uses TRBV7-6 with TRBJ2-3; TRBD1 aligns across 9 bases. Trimming at V came to 5 bases and at J to 1 base, leaving 1 base not matched to a gene. The CDR3 covers 14 residues. CDR1 is SGHVS, CDR2 FNYEAQ, per germline. The CDR3 bases are TGTGCCAGCAGCCGGGACAGGGGCACAGATACGCAGTATTTT. It is translated as CASSRDRGTDTQYF.

The rearrangement uses TRBV3-1 (or the pseudogene TRBV3-2) and TRBJ2-1, with 11 bases fitting TRBD1. CDR3 length: 17 amino acids. In germline, CDR1 is LGHDT, CDR2 YNNKEL (reference sequence). J lost 8 bases, V lost 4 bases, and 13 bases had no gene match. The CDR3 loop reads CASSPRSWTGGLHEQFF. CDR3 in DNA: TGTGCCAGCAGCCCCCGATCTTGGACAGGGGGCCTTCATGAGCAGTTCTTC.

The chain uses TRBV6-4 and TRBJ1-2; 8 positions agree with TRBD1. The germline V gene has CDR1 MRHNA and CDR2 SNTAGT. Trimming cost V 6 bases and J 7 bases; bases outside gene matches: 4. The CDR3 length is 12 residues. CDR3 nucleotide sequence: TGTGCCAGCAGCTCCGGGACAGGTGGCTACACCTTC. It translates to CASSSGTGGYTF.

The chain links TRBV11-2 to TRBJ2-5, with a weak D call TRBD2 (6 bases). Germline CDR1 SGHAT, CDR2 FQNNGV. V lost 1 base to trimming and J lost 7 bases, with 10 bases between them. The CDR3 length is 13 residues. CDR3: CASSLGDSRTQYF. CDR3 DNA: TGTGCCAGCAGCTTAGGGGACTCTAGGACCCAGTACTTC.

V and J are TRBV24-1 and TRBJ2-1, with TRBD2 matching 14 bases. Germline CDR1 is KGHDR and CDR2 is SFDVKD. This CDR3 has 16 residues. V shed 3 bases and J 9 bases; nucleotides not matched to a gene: 6. CDR3 in amino acids: CATSDVTSGRAREQFF. In nucleotides, the CDR3 is TGTGCCACCAGTGATGTGACTAGCGGGAGGGCCCGTGAGCAGTTCTTC.